This entry features one T cell receptor beta chain sequence. These data originate in a study of blood T cell repertoires in COVID-19. Study-wide context: Sites in the United States, Italy and Spain provided acute and convalescent COVID-19 samples.

Germline CDR1 and CDR2: SGHTA and FQGNSA. The length of the CDR3 is 13 residues. V shed 1 base and J shed 4 bases, with 5 bases lying between them. Assay used: immunoSEQ multiplex PCR; TCRdb lists only in-frame clones, some missing. The table records under 250,000 clones, 84% of them present only once. The sample was peripheral blood. This sequence joins TRBV7-2 and TRBJ1-3, with no clear D. This sequence originates from a human donor in a cohort sampled during active COVID-19. CDR3 DNA sequence: TGTGCCAGCAGCTTAGTGCGGGGAAACACCATATATTTT. Amino acid sequence: CASSLVRGNTIYF.